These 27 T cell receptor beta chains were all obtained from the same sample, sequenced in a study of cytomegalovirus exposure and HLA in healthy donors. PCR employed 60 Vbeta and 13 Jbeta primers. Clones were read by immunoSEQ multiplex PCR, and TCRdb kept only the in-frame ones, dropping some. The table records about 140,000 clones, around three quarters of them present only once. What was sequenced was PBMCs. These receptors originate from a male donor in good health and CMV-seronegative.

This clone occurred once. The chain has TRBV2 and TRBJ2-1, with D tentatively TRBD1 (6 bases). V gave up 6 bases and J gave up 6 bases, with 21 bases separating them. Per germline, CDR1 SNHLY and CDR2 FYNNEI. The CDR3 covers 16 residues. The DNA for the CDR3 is TGTGCCAGCAGCGAGGGGACACCCTACCTGGGCAATGAGCAGTTCTTC. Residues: CASSEGTPYLGNEQFF.

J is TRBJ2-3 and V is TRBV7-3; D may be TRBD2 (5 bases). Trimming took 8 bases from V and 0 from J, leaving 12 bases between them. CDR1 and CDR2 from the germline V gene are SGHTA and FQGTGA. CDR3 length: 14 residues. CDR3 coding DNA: TGTGCCAGCGCTACCGGGATTAGCACAGATACGCAGTATTTT. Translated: CASATGISTDTQYF.

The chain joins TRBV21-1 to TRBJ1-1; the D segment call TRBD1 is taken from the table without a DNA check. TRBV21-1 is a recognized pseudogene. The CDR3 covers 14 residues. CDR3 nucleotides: TGTGCCAGCAGCATTTGGACAGGGGATACTGAAGCTTTCTTT. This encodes CASSIWTGDTEAFF.

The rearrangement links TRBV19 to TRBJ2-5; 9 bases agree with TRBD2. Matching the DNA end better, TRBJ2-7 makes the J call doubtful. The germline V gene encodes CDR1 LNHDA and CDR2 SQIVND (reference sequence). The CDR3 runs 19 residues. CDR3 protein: CASSIEASGATFSTGEQYF. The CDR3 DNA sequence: TGTGCCAGTAGTATAGAGGCTAGCGGGGCAACCTTCTCGACTGGCGAGCAGTACTTC.

CDR3 nucleotide sequence: TGTGCCAGCAGTACAGGGGTAGTCACTAATGAAAAACTGTTTTTT. Translated, it gives CASSTGVVTNEKLFF. This chain uses TRBV6-6 with TRBJ1-4, with TRBD1 identical over 7 bases. The CDR3 consists of 15 residues. Per germline, CDR1 MNHNY and CDR2 SVGAGI (reference sequence). J gave up 2 bases and V 5 bases, and 5 bases lay outside the gene matches.

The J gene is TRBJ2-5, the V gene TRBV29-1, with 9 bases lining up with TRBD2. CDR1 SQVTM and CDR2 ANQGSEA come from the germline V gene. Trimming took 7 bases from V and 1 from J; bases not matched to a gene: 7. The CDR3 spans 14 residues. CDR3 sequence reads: CSGGLAILQETQYF. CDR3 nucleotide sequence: TGCAGCGGGGGACTAGCTATACTCCAAGAGACCCAGTACTTC.

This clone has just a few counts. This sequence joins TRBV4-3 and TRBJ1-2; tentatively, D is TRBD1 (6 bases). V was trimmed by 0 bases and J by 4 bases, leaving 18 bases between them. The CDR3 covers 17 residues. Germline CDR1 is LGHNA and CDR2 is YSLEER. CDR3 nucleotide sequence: TGCGCCAGCAGCCAAGATAGGGACCGGACAGATCGCTATGGCTACACCTTC. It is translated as CASSQDRDRTDRYGYTF.

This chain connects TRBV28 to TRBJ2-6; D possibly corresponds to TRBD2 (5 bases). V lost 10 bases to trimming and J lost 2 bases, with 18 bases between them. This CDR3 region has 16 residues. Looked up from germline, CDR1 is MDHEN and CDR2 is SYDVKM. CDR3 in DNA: TGTGCCACCAATATCGCGGGTAGGCCTGGGGCCAACGTCCTGACTTTC. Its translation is CATNIAGRPGANVLTF.

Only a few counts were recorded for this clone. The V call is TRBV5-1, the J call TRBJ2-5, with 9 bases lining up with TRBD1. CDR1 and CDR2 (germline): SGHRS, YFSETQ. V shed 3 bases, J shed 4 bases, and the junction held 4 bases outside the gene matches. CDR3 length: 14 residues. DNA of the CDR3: TGCGCCAGCAGCTCGTCGACAGGGGGAGAGACCCAGTACTTC. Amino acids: CASSSSTGGETQYF.

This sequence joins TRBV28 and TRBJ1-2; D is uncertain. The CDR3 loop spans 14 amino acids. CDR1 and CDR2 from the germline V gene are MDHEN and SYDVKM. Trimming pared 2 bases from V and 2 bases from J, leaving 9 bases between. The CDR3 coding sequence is TGTGCCAGCAGTTTACCCGTACTCAACTATGGCTACACCTTC. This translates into CASSLPVLNYGYTF.

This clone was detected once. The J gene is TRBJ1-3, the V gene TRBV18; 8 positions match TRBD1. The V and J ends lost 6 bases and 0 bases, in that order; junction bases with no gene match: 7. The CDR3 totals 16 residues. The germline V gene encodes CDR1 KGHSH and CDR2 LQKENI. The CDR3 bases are TGTGCCAGCTCTGGGACAGGACTCCGCTCTGGAAACACCATATATTTT. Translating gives CASSGTGLRSGNTIYF.

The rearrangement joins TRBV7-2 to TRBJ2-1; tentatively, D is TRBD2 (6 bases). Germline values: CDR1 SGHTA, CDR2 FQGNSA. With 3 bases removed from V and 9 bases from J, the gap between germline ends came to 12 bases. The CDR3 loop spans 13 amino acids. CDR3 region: CASSFRREVEQFF. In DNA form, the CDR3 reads TGTGCCAGCAGCTTTAGGCGGGAAGTTGAGCAGTTCTTC.

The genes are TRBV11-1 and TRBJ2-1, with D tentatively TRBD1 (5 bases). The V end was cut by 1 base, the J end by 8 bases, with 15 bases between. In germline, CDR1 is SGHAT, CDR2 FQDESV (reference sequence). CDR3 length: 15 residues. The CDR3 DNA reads TGTGCCAGCAGCTTAGTGGCAGGGATATTAGATGAGCAGTTCTTC. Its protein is CASSLVAGILDEQFF.

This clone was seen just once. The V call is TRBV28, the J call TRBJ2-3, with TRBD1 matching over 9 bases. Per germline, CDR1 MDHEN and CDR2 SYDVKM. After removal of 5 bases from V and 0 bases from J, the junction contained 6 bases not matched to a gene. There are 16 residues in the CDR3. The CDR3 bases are TGTGCCAGCAGTGTCCGGGACAGGGCAAGCACAGATACGCAGTATTTT. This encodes CASSVRDRASTDTQYF.

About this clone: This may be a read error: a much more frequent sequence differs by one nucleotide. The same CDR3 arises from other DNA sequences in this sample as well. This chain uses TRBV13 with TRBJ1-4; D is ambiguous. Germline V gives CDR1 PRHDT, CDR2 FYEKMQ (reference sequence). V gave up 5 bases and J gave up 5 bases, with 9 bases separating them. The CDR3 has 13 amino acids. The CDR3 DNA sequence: TGTGCCAGCAGCCTCTCGCGGAATGAAAAACTGTTTTTT. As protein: CASSLSRNEKLFF.

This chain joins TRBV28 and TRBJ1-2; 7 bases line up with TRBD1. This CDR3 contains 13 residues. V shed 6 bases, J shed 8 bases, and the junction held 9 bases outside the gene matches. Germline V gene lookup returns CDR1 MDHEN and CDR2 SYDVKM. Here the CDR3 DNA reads TGTGCCAGCAGCTCAGGGGGGCTTGGCGGCTACACCTTC. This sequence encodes CASSSGGLGGYTF.

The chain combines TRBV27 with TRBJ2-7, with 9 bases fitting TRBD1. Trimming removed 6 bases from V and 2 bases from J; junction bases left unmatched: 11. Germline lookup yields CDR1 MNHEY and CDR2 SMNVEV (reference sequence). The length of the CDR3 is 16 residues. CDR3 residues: CASSPVGGQGPYEQYF. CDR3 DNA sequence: TGTGCCAGCAGCCCCGTAGGGGGACAGGGACCCTACGAGCAGTACTTC.

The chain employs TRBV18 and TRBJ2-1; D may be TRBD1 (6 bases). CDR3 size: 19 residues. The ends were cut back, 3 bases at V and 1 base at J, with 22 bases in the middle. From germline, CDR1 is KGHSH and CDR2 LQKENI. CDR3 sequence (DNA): TGTGCCAGCTCACCCTGGCCCCTTAACAGGGATTTATCCTACAATGAGCAGTTCTTC. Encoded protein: CASSPWPLNRDLSYNEQFF.

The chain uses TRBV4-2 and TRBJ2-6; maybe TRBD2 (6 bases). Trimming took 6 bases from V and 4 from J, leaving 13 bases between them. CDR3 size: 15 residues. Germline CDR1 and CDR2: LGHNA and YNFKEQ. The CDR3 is CASRPGGTGANVLTF. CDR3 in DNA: TGTGCCAGCAGACCCGGGGGTACCGGGGCCAACGTCCTGACTTTC.

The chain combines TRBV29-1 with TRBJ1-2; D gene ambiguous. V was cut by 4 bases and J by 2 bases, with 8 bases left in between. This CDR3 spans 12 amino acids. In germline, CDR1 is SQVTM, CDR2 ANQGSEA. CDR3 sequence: CSVAQLNYGYTF. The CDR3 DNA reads TGCAGCGTTGCACAGCTGAACTATGGCTACACCTTC.

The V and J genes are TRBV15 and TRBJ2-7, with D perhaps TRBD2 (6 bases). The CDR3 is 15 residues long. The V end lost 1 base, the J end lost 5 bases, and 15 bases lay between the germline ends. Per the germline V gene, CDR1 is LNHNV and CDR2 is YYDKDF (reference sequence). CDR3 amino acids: CATSRVRERAHEQYF. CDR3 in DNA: TGTGCCACCAGCAGAGTACGGGAGAGAGCTCACGAGCAGTACTTC.

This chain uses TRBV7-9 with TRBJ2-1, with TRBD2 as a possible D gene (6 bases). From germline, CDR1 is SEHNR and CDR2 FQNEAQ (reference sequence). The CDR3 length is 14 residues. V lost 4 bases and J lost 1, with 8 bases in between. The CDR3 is CASSSSGSYNEQFF. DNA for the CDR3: TGTGCCAGCAGCTCAAGCGGGTCCTACAATGAGCAGTTCTTC.

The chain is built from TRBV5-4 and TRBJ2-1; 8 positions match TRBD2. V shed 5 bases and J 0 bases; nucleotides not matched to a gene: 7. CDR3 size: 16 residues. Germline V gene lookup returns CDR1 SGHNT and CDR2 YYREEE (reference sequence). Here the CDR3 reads CASSLAGRVSYNEQFF. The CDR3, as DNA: TGTGCCAGCAGTTTAGCGGGGCGGGTCTCCTACAATGAGCAGTTCTTC. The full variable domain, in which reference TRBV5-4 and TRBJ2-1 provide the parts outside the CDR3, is ETGVTQSPTHLIKTRGQQVTLRCSSQSGHNTVSWYQQALGQGPQFIFQYYREEENGRGNFPPRFSGLQFPNYSSELNVNALELDDSALYLCASSLAGRVSYNEQFFGPGTRLTVL.

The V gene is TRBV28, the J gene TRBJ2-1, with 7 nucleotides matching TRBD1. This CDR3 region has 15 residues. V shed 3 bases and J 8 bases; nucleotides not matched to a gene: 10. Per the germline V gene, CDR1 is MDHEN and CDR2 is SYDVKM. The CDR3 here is CASSFGGQASDEQFF. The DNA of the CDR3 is TGTGCCAGCAGTTTCGGCGGACAGGCAAGCGATGAGCAGTTCTTC.

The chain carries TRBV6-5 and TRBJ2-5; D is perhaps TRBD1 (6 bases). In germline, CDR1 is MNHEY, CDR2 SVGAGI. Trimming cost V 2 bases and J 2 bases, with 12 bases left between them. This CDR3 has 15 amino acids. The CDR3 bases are TGTGCCAGCAGTTACGGCCTTAGGGGGCAAGAGACCCAGTACTTC. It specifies CASSYGLRGQETQYF.

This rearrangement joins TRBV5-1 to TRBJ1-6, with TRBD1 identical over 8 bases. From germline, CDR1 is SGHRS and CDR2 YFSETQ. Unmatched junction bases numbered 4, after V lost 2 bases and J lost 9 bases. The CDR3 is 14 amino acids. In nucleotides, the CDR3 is TGCGCCAGCAGCTTCCAACAGGGGGGTTCACCCCTCCACTTT. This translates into CASSFQQGGSPLHF.

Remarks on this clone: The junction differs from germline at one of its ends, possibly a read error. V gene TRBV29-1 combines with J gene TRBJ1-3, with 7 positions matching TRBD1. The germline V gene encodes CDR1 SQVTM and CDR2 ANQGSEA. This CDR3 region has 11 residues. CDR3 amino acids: CSVEGSGQSIF. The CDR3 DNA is TGCAGCGTTGAGGGATCGGGACAGTCCATTTTC.